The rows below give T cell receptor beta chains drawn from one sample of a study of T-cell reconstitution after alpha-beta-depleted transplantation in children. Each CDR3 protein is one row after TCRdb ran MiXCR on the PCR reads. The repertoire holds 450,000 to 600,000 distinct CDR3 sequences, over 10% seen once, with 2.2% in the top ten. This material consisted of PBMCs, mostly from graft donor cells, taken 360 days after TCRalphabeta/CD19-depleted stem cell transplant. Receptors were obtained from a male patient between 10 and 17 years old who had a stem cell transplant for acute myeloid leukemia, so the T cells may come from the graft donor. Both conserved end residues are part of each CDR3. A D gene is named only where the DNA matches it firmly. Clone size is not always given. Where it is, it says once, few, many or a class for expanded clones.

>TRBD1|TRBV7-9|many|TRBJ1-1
CASSFGQGTEAFF
TGTGCCAGCAGCTTCGGACAGGGCACTGAAGCTTTCTTT
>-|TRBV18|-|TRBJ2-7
CASSPFGDPRDYEQYF
TGTGCCAGCTCACCATTCGGGGACCCCAGGGACTACGAGCAGTACTTC
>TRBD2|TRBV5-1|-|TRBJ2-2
CASSQGDRGLANTGELFF
TGCGCCAGCAGCCAGGGAGATAGGGGACTAGCGAACACCGGGGAGCTGTTTTTT
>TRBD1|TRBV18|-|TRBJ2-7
CASSPRTGGLYEQYF
TGTGCCAGCTCACCACGGACAGGGGGCTTGTACGAGCAGTACTTC
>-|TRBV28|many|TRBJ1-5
CASSSGGGNQPQHF
TGTGCCAGCAGTTCGGGCGGAGGGAATCAGCCCCAGCATTTT
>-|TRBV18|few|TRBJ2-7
CASSPDSPLSYEQYF
TGTGCCAGCTCACCCGACAGCCCCTTATCCTACGAGCAGTACTTC
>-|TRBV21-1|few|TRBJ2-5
CASSTWRKTQYF
TGTGCCAGCAGCACTTGGAGGAAGACCCAGTACTTC
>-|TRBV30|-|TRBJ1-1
CAWSGGIRTEAFF
TGTGCCTGGAGTGGAGGAATTCGAACTGAAGCTTTCTTT
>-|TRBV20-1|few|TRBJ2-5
CSAVGFRGITGETQYF
TGCAGTGCCGTTGGGTTTAGGGGCATTACCGGAGAGACCCAGTACTTC
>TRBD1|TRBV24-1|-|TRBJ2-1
CATSDLSTGARTTQFF
TGTGCCACCAGTGATTTGTCCACAGGGGCGAGGACCACACAGTTCTTC
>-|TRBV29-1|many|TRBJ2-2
CSVVQRLTGELFF
TGCAGCGTTGTCCAGCGACTCACCGGGGAGCTGTTTTTT
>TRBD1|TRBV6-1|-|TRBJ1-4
CASSPYRDRGLPNEKLFF
TGTGCCAGCAGCCCCTACCGGGACAGGGGGCTGCCTAATGAAAAACTGTTTTTT
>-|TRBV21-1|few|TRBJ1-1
CASLKAQGVTEAFF
TGTGCCAGCTTAAAGGCACAGGGTGTTACTGAAGCTTTCTTT
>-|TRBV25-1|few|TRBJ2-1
CASSVRAFNEQFF
TGTGCCAGCAGTGTCAGGGCCTTCAATGAGCAGTTCTTC
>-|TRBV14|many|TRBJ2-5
CASSLLDYQETQYF
TGTGCCAGCAGCCTATTGGACTACCAAGAGACCCAGTACTTC
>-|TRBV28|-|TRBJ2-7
CASRAGTAALEQYF
TGTGCCAGCAGGGCCGGGACCGCCGCCCTCGAGCAGTACTTC
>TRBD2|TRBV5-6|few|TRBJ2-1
CASSAPTSGHSYNEQFF
TGTGCCAGCAGCGCCCCGACTAGCGGGCACTCCTACAATGAGCAGTTCTTC
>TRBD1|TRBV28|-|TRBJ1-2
CASSFPRAGQGAWVSGYTF
TGTGCCAGCAGTTTCCCTCGGGCGGGACAGGGGGCTTGGGTATCTGGCTACACCTTC
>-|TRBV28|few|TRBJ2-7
CASIAGITYEQYF
TGTGCCAGCATCGCCGGGATAACCTACGAGCAGTACTTC
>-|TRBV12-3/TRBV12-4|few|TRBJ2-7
CASSSPRLEGNYEQYF
TGTGCCAGCAGTTCCCCCCGTCTTGAGGGAAACTACGAGCAGTACTTC
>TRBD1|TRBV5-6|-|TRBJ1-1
CASSSGTGRRDTEAFF
TGTGCCAGCAGCTCCGGGACAGGGCGGAGGGACACTGAAGCTTTCTTT
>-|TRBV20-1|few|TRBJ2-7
CSARQWGGHEQYF
TGCAGTGCACGCCAGTGGGGGGGGCACGAGCAGTACTTC
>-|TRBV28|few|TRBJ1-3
CASSFLSRGTKPDTIYF
TGTGCCAGCAGTTTTTTATCCCGAGGCACGAAACCCGACACCATATATTTT
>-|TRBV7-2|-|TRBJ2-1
CASSLITENEQFF
TGTGCCAGCAGCTTAATTACAGAGAATGAGCAGTTCTTC
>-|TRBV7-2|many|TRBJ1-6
CASSLEVRYAPLHF
TGTGCCAGCAGCTTAGAAGTGCGGTACGCACCCCTCCACTTT
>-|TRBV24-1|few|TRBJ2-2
CATSDQLRDPRGTGELFF
TGTGCCACCAGTGACCAACTCCGGGACCCAAGAGGTACCGGGGAGCTGTTTTTT
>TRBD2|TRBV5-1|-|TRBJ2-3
CASSLQPGLAGTDTQYF
TGCGCCAGCAGCCTCCAGCCGGGACTAGCGGGCACAGATACGCAGTATTTT
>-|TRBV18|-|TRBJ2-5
CASSPAGPLAEETQYF
TGTGCCAGCTCACCGGCCGGACCCCTGGCTGAAGAGACCCAGTACTTC
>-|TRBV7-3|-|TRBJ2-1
CASSSGTYTYNEQFF
TGTGCCAGCAGCTCCGGGACATATACGTACAATGAGCAGTTCTTC
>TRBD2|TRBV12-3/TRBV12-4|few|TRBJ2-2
CASSFGLAGANTGELFF
TGTGCCAGCAGTTTCGGACTAGCGGGCGCGAACACCGGGGAGCTGTTTTTT
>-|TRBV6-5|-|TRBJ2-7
CASSYSYSGYEQYF
TGTGCCAGCAGTTACTCGTATAGCGGTTACGAGCAGTACTTC
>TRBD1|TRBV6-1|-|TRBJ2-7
CASSPYETGVGEQYF
TGTGCCAGCAGCCCATACGAGACAGGGGTTGGGGAGCAGTACTTC
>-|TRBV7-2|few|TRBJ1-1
CASSLWLWNTEAFF
TGTGCCAGCAGCTTATGGTTATGGAACACTGAAGCTTTCTTT
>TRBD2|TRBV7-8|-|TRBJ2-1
CASSPRASGEPYNEQFF
TGTGCCAGCAGCCCCCGGGCTAGCGGAGAACCCTACAATGAGCAGTTCTTC
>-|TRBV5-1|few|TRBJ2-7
CASSRATGTYEQYF
TGCGCCAGCAGCCGGGCGACGGGGACCTACGAGCAGTACTTC
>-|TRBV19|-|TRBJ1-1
CATRPTVNTEAFF
TGTGCCACCCGACCTACAGTGAACACTGAAGCTTTCTTT
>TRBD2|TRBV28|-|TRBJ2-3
CAIKAGEADTQYF
TGTGCCATTAAAGCGGGAGAGGCAGATACGCAGTATTTT
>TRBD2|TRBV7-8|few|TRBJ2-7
CASSFTSGRRGVEYEQYF
TGTGCCAGCAGCTTTACTAGCGGGAGGAGGGGGGTAGAGTACGAGCAGTACTTC
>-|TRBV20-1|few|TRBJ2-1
CSATPGPIYNEQFF
TGCAGTGCAACCCCGGGACCCATCTACAATGAGCAGTTCTTC
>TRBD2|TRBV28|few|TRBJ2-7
CASRRPSGPYEQYF
TGTGCCAGCAGACGCCCTAGCGGACCATACGAGCAGTACTTC
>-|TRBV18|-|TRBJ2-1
CASSSAGGAESYNEQFF
TGTGCCAGCTCCTCGGCTGGCGGTGCCGAGTCCTACAATGAGCAGTTCTTC
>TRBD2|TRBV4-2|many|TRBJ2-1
CASSQDPGLALLGEQFF
TGTGCCAGCAGCCAAGATCCGGGACTAGCTCTCCTGGGGGAGCAGTTCTTC
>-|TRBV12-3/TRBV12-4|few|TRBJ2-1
CASSLGVGGGQFF
TGTGCCAGCAGTTTGGGGGTCGGGGGAGGTCAGTTCTTC
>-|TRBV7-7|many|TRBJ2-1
CASSLGAGLEQFF
TGTGCTAGCAGCTTAGGGGCAGGGCTAGAGCAGTTCTTC
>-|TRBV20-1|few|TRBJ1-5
CSARDRGSGQPQHF
TGCAGTGCTAGAGATCGGGGAAGTGGACAGCCCCAGCATTTT
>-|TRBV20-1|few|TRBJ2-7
CSAWVGETYEQYF
TGCAGTGCTTGGGTAGGGGAGACCTACGAGCAGTACTTC
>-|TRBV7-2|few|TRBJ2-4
CASSWVRVGAKNIQYF
TGTGCCAGCAGCTGGGTCCGAGTGGGGGCCAAAAACATTCAGTACTTC
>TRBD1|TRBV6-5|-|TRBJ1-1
CASSYSGTVNTEAFF
TGTGCCAGCAGTTACTCAGGGACAGTGAACACTGAAGCTTTCTTT
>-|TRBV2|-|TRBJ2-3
CASSDPRGDTDTQYF
TGTGCCAGCAGTGACCCCCGGGGCGACACAGATACGCAGTATTTT
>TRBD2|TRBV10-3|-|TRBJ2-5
CAISDSYRLAGEEETQYF
TGTGCCATCAGTGATAGCTATAGGCTAGCGGGAGAGGAAGAGACCCAGTACTTC
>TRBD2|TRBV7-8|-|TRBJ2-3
CASSLPGLAGGGYTQYF
TGTGCCAGCAGCTTACCGGGACTAGCGGGAGGAGGATATACGCAGTATTTT
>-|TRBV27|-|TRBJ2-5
CASSLSDGVAQYF
TGTGCCAGCAGTTTATCGGATGGGGTGGCCCAGTACTTC
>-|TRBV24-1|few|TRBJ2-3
CATGSGLITDTQYF
TGTGCCACCGGTTCGGGACTGATCACAGATACGCAGTATTTT
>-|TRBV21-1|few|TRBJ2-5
CASASAIAQETQYF
TGTGCCAGCGCCTCCGCGATAGCGCAAGAGACCCAGTACTTC
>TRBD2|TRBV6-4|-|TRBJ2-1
CASSPGTSGRGSSYNEQFF
TGTGCCAGCAGTCCAGGGACTAGCGGGAGAGGGAGCTCCTACAATGAGCAGTTCTTC
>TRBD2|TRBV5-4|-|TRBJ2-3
CASSRTSAYTQYF
TGTGCCAGCAGCAGGACTAGCGCATATACGCAGTATTTT
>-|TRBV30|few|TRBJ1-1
CAWRASLAQGTIEAFF
TGTGCCTGGAGGGCTTCCCTAGCCCAGGGTACTATTGAAGCTTTCTTT